The 24 T cell receptor beta chains below come from one sample, sequenced in a study of shared T cell receptors in the human thymus. Clones were sequenced by immunoSEQ multiplex PCR, and TCRdb holds only the in-frame ones, with some missing. The data hold 640,000 or so clones, with about 87% observed a single time. Another study also made use of these data, one on human thymus T cells.

Sequencing was performed on thymocytes. The receptors come from a boy younger than two with a congenital heart defect.

This clone was recorded once. The V and J genes are TRBV14 and TRBJ2-1, with D possibly matching TRBD2 (5 bases). Germline values: CDR1 SGHDN, CDR2 FVKESK. The CDR3 is made up of 17 amino acids. Trimming shortened V by 1 base and J by 0 bases, and 13 bases separated the two germline ends. This CDR3 is CASSQVATGSSYNEQFF. The CDR3 nucleotides read TGTGCCAGCAGCCAAGTCGCCACGGGGAGCTCCTACAATGAGCAGTTCTTC. The whole variable domain, filled in from reference TRBV14 and TRBJ2-1, reads EAGVTQFPSHSVIEKGQTVTLRCDPISGHDNLYWYRRVMGKEIKFLLHFVKESKQDESGMPNNRFLAERTGGTYSTLKVQPAELEDSGVYFCASSQVATGSSYNEQFFGPGTRLTVL.

In this sample, this clone turned up a few times. Here the CDR3 DNA reads TGTGCCAGTAGTATGGTAGGCGGCTCGAGCTCCTATAATTCACCCCTCCACTTT. Translating it yields CASSMVGGSSSYNSPLHF. The chain recombines TRBV19 with TRBJ1-6; D remains ambiguous. V lost 3 bases and J lost 0, with 15 bases in between. The V gene's germline CDR1 is LNHDA and CDR2 SQIVND (reference sequence). CDR3 size: 18 residues.

The chain couples TRBV5-1 to TRBJ1-1, with D perhaps matching TRBD1 (5 bases). Trimming left V 0 bases short and J 1 base short, with 16 bases between. Germline assignment: CDR1 SGHRS and CDR2 YFSETQ. This CDR3 has 17 residues. CDR3 sequence (DNA): TGCGCCAGCAGCTTGGAGGGTTGGGGCAGAAAGAACACTGAAGCTTTCTTT. Translating it yields CASSLEGWGRKNTEAFF.

The V and J genes are TRBV6-5 and TRBJ1-5; unclear D gene. Per the germline V gene, CDR1 is MNHEY and CDR2 is SVGAGI. V lost 7 bases and J lost 5, with 18 bases in between. This CDR3 has 15 residues. For the CDR3, the DNA is TGTGCCAGCACCGCAACGACGGGTGAGGATCAGCCCCAGCATTTT. Its translation: CASTATTGEDQPQHF.

The chain combines TRBV29-1 with TRBJ2-2, with 8 bases lining up with TRBD2. V lost 2 bases and J lost 4; bases outside the gene matches: 6. Germline V gene lookup returns CDR1 SQVTM and CDR2 ANQGSEA. The CDR3 runs 15 residues. In DNA form, the CDR3 reads TGCAGCGTTGAATACCCAGCGGGAGCCACCGGGGAGCTGTTTTTT. The encoded protein is CSVEYPAGATGELFF.

This clone showed up just a few times. The chain joins TRBV6-1 to TRBJ2-3, with 9 bases fitting TRBD2. Looked up from germline, CDR1 is MNHNS and CDR2 is SASEGT. The CDR3 loop spans 15 amino acids. V was clipped by 3 bases and J by 2 bases; unmatched bases: 3. The CDR3 protein is CASSDPGLATDTQYF. As DNA, the CDR3 is TGTGCCAGCAGTGACCCGGGACTAGCCACAGATACGCAGTATTTT.

The chain combines TRBV4-3 with TRBJ1-5; 8 bases fit TRBD1. Germline CDR1 LGHNA, CDR2 YSLEER. Trimming took 2 bases from V and 4 from J; bases not matched to a gene: 7. The CDR3 contains 16 residues. CDR3 DNA: TGCGCCAGCAGCCAAAACCGGGACAGGCATAATCAGCCCCAGCATTTT. This gives the protein CASSQNRDRHNQPQHF.

The rearrangement uses TRBV5-8 and TRBJ2-4, with 7 bases aligning to TRBD1. Trimming at V came to 5 bases and at J to 9 bases, leaving 14 bases not matched to a gene. Germline CDR1 is SGHTS and CDR2 is YDEGEE. The CDR3 loop spans 15 amino acids. DNA of the CDR3: TGTGCCAGCAGGATCCCTACGACAGGGCTCGGCATTCAGTACTTC. This translates into CASRIPTTGLGIQYF.

V and J are TRBV10-3 and TRBJ1-5; D not certain. CDR1 and CDR2 from the germline V gene are ENHRY and SYGVKD. The length of the CDR3 is 15 residues. Trimming took 6 bases from V and 3 from J, leaving 15 bases between them. For the CDR3, the DNA is TGTGCCATCAGCCCCAGGTCAGGCGACAATCAGCCCCAGCATTTT. Protein product: CAISPRSGDNQPQHF.

The sample holds one count of this clone. The chain carries TRBV9 and TRBJ2-1, with D perhaps TRBD1 (5 bases). This CDR3 is 16 amino acids long. Trimming stripped 3 bases from V and 2 bases from J, with 15 bases between. CDR1 and CDR2 from the germline V gene are SGDLS and YYNGEE. CDR3 residues: CASSAVWVGAYNEQFF. Written as DNA, the CDR3 is TGTGCCAGCAGCGCGGTCTGGGTAGGGGCCTACAATGAGCAGTTCTTC.

This clone showed up just once. This chain uses TRBV5-6 with TRBJ2-4; no clear D gene. In germline, CDR1 is SGHDT, CDR2 YYEEEE. Trimming took 1 base from V and 0 from J, leaving 8 bases between them. CDR3 length: 15 residues. DNA for the CDR3: TGTGCCAGCAGCTTGAGAGTTCTAGCCAAAAACATTCAGTACTTC. Residues: CASSLRVLAKNIQYF.

This chain joins TRBV11-2 and TRBJ1-2; perhaps TRBD1 as D (6 bases). The CDR3 has 16 amino acids. With 2 bases removed from V and 4 bases from J, the gap between germline ends came to 17 bases. Germline CDR1 and CDR2: SGHAT and FQNNGV. The CDR3, as DNA: TGTGCCAGCAGCTTAAACAGGGCCCATCCCCCCTATGGCTACACCTTC. It is translated as CASSLNRAHPPYGYTF.

The CDR3 is CASSSGNLYGYTF. CDR3 DNA: TGTGCCAGTAGTAGCGGGAATCTCTATGGCTACACCTTC. The chain couples TRBV19 to TRBJ1-2; D is undetermined. Germline CDR1 reads LNHDA; CDR2 reads SQIVND (reference sequence). The CDR3 is 13 residues long. The V gene lost 4 bases and the J gene lost 4 bases, with 10 bases spanning the gap. Full variable domain (missing parts from reference TRBV19 and TRBJ1-2): DGGITQSPKYLFRKEGQNVTLSCEQNLNHDAMYWYRQDPGQGLRLIYYSQIVNDFQKGDIAEGYSVSREKKESFPLTVTSAQKNPTAFYLCASSSGNLYGYTFGSGTRLTVV.

The rearrangement joins TRBV19 to TRBJ1-6; 9 positions match TRBD1. The V and J ends lost 0 bases and 7 bases, in that order; junction bases with no gene match: 4. The CDR3 length is 16 residues. Germline CDR1 LNHDA, CDR2 SQIVND (reference sequence). The chain's CDR3 is CASSIDRDRENSPLHF. CDR3 coding DNA: TGTGCCAGTAGTATAGATAGGGACAGGGAGAATTCACCCCTCCACTTT.

The rearrangement links TRBV9 to TRBJ2-1; TRBD2 matches at 14 bases. The germline V gene encodes CDR1 SGDLS and CDR2 YYNGEE. The length of the CDR3 is 23 residues. V lost 0 bases and J lost 1; bases outside the gene matches: 18. CDR3 protein: CASSVGVRGLTSGRVLSYNEQFF. DNA for the CDR3: TGTGCCAGCAGCGTAGGAGTCAGGGGCTTGACTAGCGGGAGGGTCCTTTCCTACAATGAGCAGTTCTTC.

This clone was counted between two and nine times. This rearrangement joins TRBV5-8 to TRBJ1-5; 7 bases fit TRBD1. Trimming cost V 6 bases and J 2 bases; bases outside gene matches: 5. The germline V gene encodes CDR1 SGHTS and CDR2 YDEGEE. The CDR3 extends over 14 amino acids. CDR3 sequence: CASNPGTGNQPQHF. The CDR3 nucleotides read TGTGCCAGCAACCCTGGGACAGGCAATCAGCCCCAGCATTTT.

This sequence joins TRBV27 and TRBJ1-6; D remains ambiguous. The germline V and J ends were trimmed by 2 bases and 13 bases, with 12 bases remaining between them. The CDR3 sequence is 13 residues long. Germline values: CDR1 MNHEY, CDR2 SMNVEV (reference sequence). CDR3 region: CASSLVLLQPLHF. The CDR3 bases are TGTGCCAGCAGTTTAGTCCTCCTCCAGCCCCTCCACTTT.

The rearrangement joins TRBV9 to TRBJ2-7; TRBD1 matches at 7 bases. There are 16 residues in the CDR3. Germline V CDR1 and CDR2: SGDLS, YYNGEE. V was pared by 0 bases and J by 5 bases, with 11 bases of the junction left unmatched. Written as DNA, the CDR3 is TGTGCCAGCAGCGTAGGCGACAGGGAAAGTGAAGACGAGCAGTACTTC. Protein product: CASSVGDRESEDEQYF.

V is TRBV19 and J is TRBJ2-1; 9 bases align to TRBD2. CDR3 length equals 14 residues. Germline lookup yields CDR1 LNHDA and CDR2 SQIVND (reference sequence). The V gene end was trimmed by 6 bases and the J gene end by 8 bases; junction bases not matched to a gene: 8. DNA of the CDR3: TGTGCCAGTAGAAATAGCGGGAGCGGGGATGAGCAGTTCTTC. Translated, it gives CASRNSGSGDEQFF.

The DNA of the CDR3 is TGTGCCACCAGCACCACACAGGATCCGAAAGAGACCCAGTACTTC. Protein product: CATSTTQDPKETQYF. This rearrangement joins TRBV15 to TRBJ2-5, with a possible D match to TRBD1 (5 bases). The CDR3 loop spans 15 amino acids. V lost 4 bases and J 3 bases, leaving 15 bases between the germline ends. Germline V gene lookup returns CDR1 LNHNV and CDR2 YYDKDF (reference sequence).

This chain uses TRBV28 with TRBJ2-5; tentative D call: TRBD2 (5 bases). CDR1 is MDHEN and CDR2 is SYDVKM in the germline V gene. The CDR3 extends over 14 amino acids. V lost 7 bases and J 0 bases, leaving 12 bases between the germline ends. CDR3 sequence: CASTPPRDQETQYF. CDR3 nucleotide sequence: TGTGCCAGCACCCCTCCGCGGGACCAAGAGACCCAGTACTTC.

The V and J genes are TRBV15 and TRBJ1-6; D is uncertain. V was cut by 5 bases and J by 5 bases, with 7 bases left in between. This CDR3 contains 13 residues. Germline V CDR1 and CDR2: LNHNV, YYDKDF (reference sequence). CDR3: CATSVENNSPLHF. The CDR3 coding sequence is TGTGCCACCAGCGTGGAGAATAATTCACCCCTCCACTTT. Drawing the rest from reference TRBV15 and TRBJ1-6, the complete variable domain is DAMVIQNPRYQVTQFGKPVTLSCSQTLNHNVMYWYQQKSSQAPKLLFHYYDKDFNNEADTPDNFQSRRPNTSFCFLDIRSPGLGDTAMYLCATSVENNSPLHFGNGTRLTVT.

The CDR3 region has the DNA TGTGCCAGTAGTATGTGGGACACCAATAAATCTAACTATGGCTACACCTTC. Translated: CASSMWDTNKSNYGYTF. The chain joins TRBV19 to TRBJ1-2, with a weak D call TRBD1 (6 bases). Trimming left V 3 bases short and J 0 bases short, with 17 bases between. The CDR3 totals 17 residues. Germline-derived CDR1 and CDR2 are LNHDA and SQIVND (reference sequence).

The chain has TRBV14 and TRBJ2-5; the D gene is possibly TRBD2 (5 bases). This CDR3 spans 14 amino acids. Germline CDR1 and CDR2: SGHDN and FVKESK. V lost 5 bases and J 1 base, leaving 11 bases between the germline ends. The CDR3 spells CASSSVASQETQYF. The CDR3 nucleotides are TGTGCCAGCAGCTCCGTAGCGTCCCAAGAGACCCAGTACTTC.